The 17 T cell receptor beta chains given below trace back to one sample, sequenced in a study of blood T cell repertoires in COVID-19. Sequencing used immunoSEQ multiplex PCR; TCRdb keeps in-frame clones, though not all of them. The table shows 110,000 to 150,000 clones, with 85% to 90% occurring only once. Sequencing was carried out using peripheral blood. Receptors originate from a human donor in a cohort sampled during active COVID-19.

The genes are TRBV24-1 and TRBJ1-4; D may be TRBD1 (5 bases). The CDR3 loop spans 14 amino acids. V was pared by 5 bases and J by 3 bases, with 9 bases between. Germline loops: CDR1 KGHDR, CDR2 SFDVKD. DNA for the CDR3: TGTGCCACCAGTGCGGCAGGGTCTAATGAAAAACTGTTTTTT. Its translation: CATSAAGSNEKLFF.

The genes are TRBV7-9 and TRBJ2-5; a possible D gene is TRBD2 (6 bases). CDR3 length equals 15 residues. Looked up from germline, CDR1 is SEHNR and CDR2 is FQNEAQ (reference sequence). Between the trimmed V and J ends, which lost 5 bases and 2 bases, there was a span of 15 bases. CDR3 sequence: CASSPGPGLQETQYF. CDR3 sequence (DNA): TGTGCCAGCAGCCCAGGCCCGGGACTTCAAGAGACCCAGTACTTC.

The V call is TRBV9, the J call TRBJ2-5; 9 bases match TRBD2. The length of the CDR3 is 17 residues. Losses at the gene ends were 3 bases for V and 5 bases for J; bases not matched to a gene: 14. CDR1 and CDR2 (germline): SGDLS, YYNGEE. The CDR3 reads CASSATGVAGERETQYF. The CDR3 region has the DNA TGTGCCAGCAGCGCGACGGGGGTAGCGGGAGAACGGGAGACCCAGTACTTC.

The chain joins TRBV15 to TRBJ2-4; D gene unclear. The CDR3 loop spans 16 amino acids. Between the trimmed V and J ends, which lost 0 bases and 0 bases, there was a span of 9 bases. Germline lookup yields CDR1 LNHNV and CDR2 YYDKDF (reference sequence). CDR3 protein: CATSRDLGSAKNIQYF. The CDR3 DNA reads TGTGCCACCAGCAGAGACCTAGGCTCAGCCAAAAACATTCAGTACTTC. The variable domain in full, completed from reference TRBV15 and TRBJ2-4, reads DAMVIQNPRYQVTQFGKPVTLSCSQTLNHNVMYWYQQKSSQAPKLLFHYYDKDFNNEADTPDNFQSRRPNTSFCFLDIRSPGLGDTAMYLCATSRDLGSAKNIQYFGAGTRLSVL.

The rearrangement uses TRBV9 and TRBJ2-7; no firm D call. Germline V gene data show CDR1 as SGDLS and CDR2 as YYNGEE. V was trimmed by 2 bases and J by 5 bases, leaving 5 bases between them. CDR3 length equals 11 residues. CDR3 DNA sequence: TGTGCCAGCAGCGTCCTAAACGAGCAGTACTTC. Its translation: CASSVLNEQYF.

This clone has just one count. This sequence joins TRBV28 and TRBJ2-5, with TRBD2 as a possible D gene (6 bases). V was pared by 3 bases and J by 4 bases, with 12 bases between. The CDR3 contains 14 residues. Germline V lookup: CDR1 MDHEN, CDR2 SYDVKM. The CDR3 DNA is TGTGCCAGCAGTTTGTATAGTAGCGGAGAGACCCAGTACTTC. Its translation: CASSLYSSGETQYF.

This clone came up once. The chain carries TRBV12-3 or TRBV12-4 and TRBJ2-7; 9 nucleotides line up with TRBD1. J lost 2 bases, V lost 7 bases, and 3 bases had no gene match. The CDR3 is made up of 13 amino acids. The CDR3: CASTRQGAYEQYF. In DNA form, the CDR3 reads TGTGCCAGCACCCGACAGGGGGCCTACGAGCAGTACTTC.

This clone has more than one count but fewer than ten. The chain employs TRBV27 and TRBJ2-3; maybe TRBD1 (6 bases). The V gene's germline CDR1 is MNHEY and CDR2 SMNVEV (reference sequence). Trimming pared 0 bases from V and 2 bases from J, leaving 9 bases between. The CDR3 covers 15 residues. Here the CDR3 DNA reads TGTGCCAGCAGTTTATCACAGGGCCTCACAGATACGCAGTATTTT. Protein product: CASSLSQGLTDTQYF.

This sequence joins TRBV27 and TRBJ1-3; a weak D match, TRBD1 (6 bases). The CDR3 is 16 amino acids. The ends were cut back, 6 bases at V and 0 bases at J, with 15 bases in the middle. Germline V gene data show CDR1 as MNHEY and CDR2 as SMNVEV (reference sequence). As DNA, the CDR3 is TGTGCCAGCAGGGGGCAGGGGAACCTCTCTGGAAACACCATATATTTT. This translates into CASRGQGNLSGNTIYF.

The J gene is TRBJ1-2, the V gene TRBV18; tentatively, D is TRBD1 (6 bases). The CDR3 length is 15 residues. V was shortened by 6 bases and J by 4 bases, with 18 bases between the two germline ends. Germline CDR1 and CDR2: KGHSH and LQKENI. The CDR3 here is CASSPESTGSYGYTF. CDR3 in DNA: TGTGCCAGCTCGCCCGAGAGTACAGGGAGCTATGGCTACACCTTC.

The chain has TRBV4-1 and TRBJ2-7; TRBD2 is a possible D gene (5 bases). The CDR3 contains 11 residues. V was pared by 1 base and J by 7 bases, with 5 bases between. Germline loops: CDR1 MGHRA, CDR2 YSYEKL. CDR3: CASSQGREQYF. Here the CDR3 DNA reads TGCGCCAGCAGCCAAGGGAGGGAGCAGTACTTC.

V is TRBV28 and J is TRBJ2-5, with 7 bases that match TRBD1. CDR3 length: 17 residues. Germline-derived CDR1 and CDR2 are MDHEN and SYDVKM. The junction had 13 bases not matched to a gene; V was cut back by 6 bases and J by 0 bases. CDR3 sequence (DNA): TGTGCCAGCAGCCCACAGGGGTGGGGAAAGTACCAAGAGACCCAGTACTTC. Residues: CASSPQGWGKYQETQYF.

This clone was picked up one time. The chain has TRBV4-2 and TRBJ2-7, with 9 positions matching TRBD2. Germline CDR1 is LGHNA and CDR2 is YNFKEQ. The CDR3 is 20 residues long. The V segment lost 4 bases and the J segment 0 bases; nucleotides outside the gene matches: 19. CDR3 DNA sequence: TGTGCCAGCAGCCGCAATACGGCCAGCGGGGGGCCTCAAAGCTCCTACGAGCAGTACTTC. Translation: CASSRNTASGGPQSSYEQYF.

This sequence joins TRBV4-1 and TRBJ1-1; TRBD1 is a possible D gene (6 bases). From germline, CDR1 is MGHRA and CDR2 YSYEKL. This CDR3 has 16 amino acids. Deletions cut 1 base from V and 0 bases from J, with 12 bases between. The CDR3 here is CASSQVRQGMNTEAFF. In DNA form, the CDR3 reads TGCGCCAGCAGCCAAGTTAGGCAGGGGATGAACACTGAAGCTTTCTTT.

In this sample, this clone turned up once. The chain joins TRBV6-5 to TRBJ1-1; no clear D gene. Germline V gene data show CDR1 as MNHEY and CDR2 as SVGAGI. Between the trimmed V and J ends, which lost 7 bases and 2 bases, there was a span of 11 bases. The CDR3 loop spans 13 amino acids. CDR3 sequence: CASTRNINTEAFF. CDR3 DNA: TGTGCCAGCACCCGAAACATTAACACTGAAGCTTTCTTT.

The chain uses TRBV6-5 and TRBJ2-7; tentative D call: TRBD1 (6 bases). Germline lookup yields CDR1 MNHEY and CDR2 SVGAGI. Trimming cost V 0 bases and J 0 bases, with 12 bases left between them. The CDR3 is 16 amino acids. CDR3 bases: TGTGCCAGCAGTTACTCGAACAGGGCTAGCTCCTACGAGCAGTACTTC. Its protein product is CASSYSNRASSYEQYF.

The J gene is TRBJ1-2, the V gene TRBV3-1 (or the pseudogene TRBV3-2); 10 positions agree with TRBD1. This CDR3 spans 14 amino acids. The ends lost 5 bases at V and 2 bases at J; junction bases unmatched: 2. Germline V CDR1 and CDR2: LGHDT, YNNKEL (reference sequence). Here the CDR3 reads CASSEGQGNYGYTF. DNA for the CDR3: TGTGCCAGCAGCGAGGGACAGGGGAACTATGGCTACACCTTC.